One sample yielded the 7 T cell receptor beta chains listed below, sequenced in a study of blood T cells in healthy people across ages. Primers used in a second PCR of roughly 7 to 11 cycles were a sample-barcoded 5' primer and a J-beta primer mix. TCRdb re-called the 5' RACE reads through MiXCR, storing one row per CDR3 protein. Altogether around 670,000 distinct CDR3 sequences are present, 25% to 30% being singletons, with the ten largest covering 15% to 18%. What was sequenced was blood. Receptor source: a woman of 80 years or more in good health.

The chain employs TRBV7-2 and TRBJ1-5, with D possibly being TRBD1 (5 bases). V was trimmed by 4 bases and J by 1 base, leaving 14 bases between them. CDR1 SGHTA and CDR2 FQGNSA come from the germline V gene. This CDR3 contains 16 residues. The CDR3 protein is CASSWNGARSNQPQHF. CDR3 DNA: TGTGCCAGCAGCTGGAACGGGGCGAGAAGCAATCAGCCCCAGCATTTT.

This clonotype was seen ten or more times. The rearrangement links TRBV5-1 to TRBJ1-2, with 10 bases lining up with TRBD1. CDR3 length: 16 amino acids. V lost 4 bases, J lost 7 bases, and 13 bases stayed unmatched. Germline-derived CDR1 and CDR2 are SGHRS and YFSETQ. The DNA for the CDR3 is TGCGCCAGCAGCCTCCGGAGGGCGGGACAGGGGACTGGCTACACCTTC. Translated: CASSLRRAGQGTGYTF.

This clonotype was seen repeatedly, ten times or more. This could be a read error, since a much larger clone is one nucleotide away. This rearrangement joins TRBV6-2 or TRBV6-3 to TRBJ2-3, with 10 bases identical to TRBD2. Germline CDR1 MNHEY, CDR2 SVGEGT. J lost 7 bases, V lost 8 bases, and 9 bases had no gene match. The CDR3 sequence is 14 residues long. Here the CDR3 reads CASGDPAGGNTQYF. CDR3 nucleotide sequence: TGTGCCAGCGGGGATCCAGCGGGGGGGAATACGCAGTATTTT.

This chain uses TRBV12-3 or TRBV12-4 with TRBJ1-1; no firm D call. The CDR3 covers 14 residues. V was shortened by 2 bases and J by 3 bases, with 10 bases between the two germline ends. The chain's CDR3 is CASSLFRAYTEAFF. CDR3 DNA sequence: TGTGCCAGCAGTTTATTTCGTGCCTACACTGAAGCTTTCTTT.

The table lists this clonotype with many counts. The chain uses TRBV29-1 and TRBJ1-2; D call uncertain. Germline V gene sequence: CDR1 SQVTM, CDR2 ANQGSEA. V was cut by 7 bases and J by 4 bases, with 16 bases left in between. The CDR3 spans 13 residues. This chain's CDR3 is CSAVRSRGYGYTF. CDR3 sequence (DNA): TGCAGCGCCGTTAGGAGCCGGGGCTATGGCTACACCTTC. The full variable domain, with the rest looked up from reference TRBV29-1 and TRBJ1-2, is SAVISQKPSRDICQRGTSLTIQCQVDSQVTMMFWYRQQPGQSLTLIATANQGSEATYESGFVIDKFPISRPNLTFSTLTVSNMSPEDSSIYLCSAVRSRGYGYTFGSGTRLTVV.

The chain uses TRBV5-6 and TRBJ1-4; a weak D match, TRBD1 (5 bases). The germline V gene encodes CDR1 SGHDT and CDR2 YYEEEE. The CDR3 runs to 14 residues. The V end was cut by 6 bases, the J end by 6 bases, with 15 bases between. The CDR3 loop reads CASKSLGRDEKLFF. In nucleotides, the CDR3 is TGTGCCAGCAAATCTCTCGGCAGGGATGAAAAACTGTTTTTT.

This clonotype was recorded many times. The rearrangement uses TRBV7-6 and TRBJ2-7; 9 positions agree with TRBD1. The CDR3 contains 15 residues. The trim removed 1 base at V and 2 bases at J, leaving 3 bases unmatched. CDR1 SGHVS and CDR2 FNYEAQ come from the germline V gene. In nucleotides, the CDR3 is TGTGCCAGCAGCTTAGACAGGGGGCCCGCCTACGAGCAGTACTTC. As protein: CASSLDRGPAYEQYF. Based on the CDR3 plus reference TRBV7-6 and TRBJ2-7, the full variable domain is GAGVSQSPRYKVTKRGQDVALRCDPISGHVSLYWYRQALGQGPEFLTYFNYEAQQDKSGLPNDRFSAERPEGSISTLTIQRTEQRDSAMYRCASSLDRGPAYEQYFGPGTRLTVT.